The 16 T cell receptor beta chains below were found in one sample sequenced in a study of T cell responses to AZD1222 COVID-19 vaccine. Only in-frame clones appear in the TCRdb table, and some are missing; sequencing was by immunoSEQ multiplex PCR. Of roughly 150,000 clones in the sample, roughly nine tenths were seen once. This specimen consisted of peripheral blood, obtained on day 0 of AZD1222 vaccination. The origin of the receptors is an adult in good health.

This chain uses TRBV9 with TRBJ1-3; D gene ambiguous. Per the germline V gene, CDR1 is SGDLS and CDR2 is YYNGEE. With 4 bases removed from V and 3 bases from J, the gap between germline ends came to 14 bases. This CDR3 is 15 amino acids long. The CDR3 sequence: CASSSQQIGGNTIYF. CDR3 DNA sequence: TGTGCCAGCAGCTCTCAGCAAATTGGTGGAAACACCATATATTTT.

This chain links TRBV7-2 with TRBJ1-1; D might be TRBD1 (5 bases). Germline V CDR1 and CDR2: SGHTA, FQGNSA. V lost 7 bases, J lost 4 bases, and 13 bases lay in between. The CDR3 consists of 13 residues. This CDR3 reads CASTLGVSTEAFF. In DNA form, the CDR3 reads TGTGCCAGCACCTTGGGGGTCTCCACTGAAGCTTTCTTT.

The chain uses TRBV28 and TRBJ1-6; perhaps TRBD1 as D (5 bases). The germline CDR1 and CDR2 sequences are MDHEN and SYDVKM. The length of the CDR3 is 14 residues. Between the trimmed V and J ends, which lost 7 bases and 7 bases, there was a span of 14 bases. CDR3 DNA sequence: TGTGCCAGCAACCGGCCAAGGGGAAATTCACCCCTCCACTTT. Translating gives CASNRPRGNSPLHF.

This CDR3 reads CASSRERNTGELFF. CDR3 in DNA: TGCGCCAGCAGCAGGGAGAGAAACACCGGGGAGCTGTTTTTT. The chain recombines TRBV5-1 with TRBJ2-2, with D possibly being TRBD2 (5 bases). This CDR3 contains 14 residues. Deletions cut 4 bases from V and 2 bases from J, with 9 bases between. CDR1 is SGHRS and CDR2 is YFSETQ in the germline V gene.

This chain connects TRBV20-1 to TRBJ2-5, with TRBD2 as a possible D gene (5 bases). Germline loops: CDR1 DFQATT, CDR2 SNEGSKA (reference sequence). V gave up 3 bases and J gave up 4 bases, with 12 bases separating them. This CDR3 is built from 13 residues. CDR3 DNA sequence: TGCAGTGCTAGTCGGATCGCGGGAGAGACCCAGTACTTC. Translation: CSASRIAGETQYF.

CDR3 sequence (DNA): TGCGCCAGCAGCCAAGGTCAGATTTACTATGGCTACACCTTC. Its protein product is CASSQGQIYYGYTF. The J gene is TRBJ1-2, the V gene TRBV4-3; D remains ambiguous. This CDR3 is 14 amino acids long. The germline V gene encodes CDR1 LGHNA and CDR2 YSLEER. The V end lost 1 base, the J end lost 3 bases, and 9 bases lay between the germline ends.

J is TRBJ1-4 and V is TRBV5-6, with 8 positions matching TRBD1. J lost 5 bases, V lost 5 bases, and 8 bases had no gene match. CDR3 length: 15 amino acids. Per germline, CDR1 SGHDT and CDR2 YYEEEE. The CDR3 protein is CASRRLDRDNEKLFF. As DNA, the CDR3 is TGTGCCAGCAGAAGACTGGACAGGGACAATGAAAAACTGTTTTTT.

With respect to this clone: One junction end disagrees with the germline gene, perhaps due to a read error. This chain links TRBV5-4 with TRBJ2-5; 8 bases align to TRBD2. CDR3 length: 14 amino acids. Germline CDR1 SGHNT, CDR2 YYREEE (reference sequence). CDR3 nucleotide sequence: TGTGCCAGCAGCTTGAGCTCGTGGCGGGAGGCCGTGCACTTC. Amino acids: CASSLSSWREAVHF.

CDR3 sequence: CASTGTWGIDTQYF. As DNA, the CDR3 is TGTGCCAGTACCGGGACTTGGGGGATAGATACGCAGTATTTT. V gene TRBV19 combines with J gene TRBJ2-3, with a possible D match to TRBD2 (6 bases). Germline assignment: CDR1 LNHDA and CDR2 SQIVND (reference sequence). Trimming took 7 bases from V and 5 from J, leaving 16 bases between them. This CDR3 has 14 residues.

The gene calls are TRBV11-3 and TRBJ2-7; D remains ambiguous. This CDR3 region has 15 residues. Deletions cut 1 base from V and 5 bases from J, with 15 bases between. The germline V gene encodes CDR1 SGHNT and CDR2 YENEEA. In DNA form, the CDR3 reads TGTGCCAGCAGCTTAGGTAAAGGGCCCTACCACGAGCAGTACTTC. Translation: CASSLGKGPYHEQYF.

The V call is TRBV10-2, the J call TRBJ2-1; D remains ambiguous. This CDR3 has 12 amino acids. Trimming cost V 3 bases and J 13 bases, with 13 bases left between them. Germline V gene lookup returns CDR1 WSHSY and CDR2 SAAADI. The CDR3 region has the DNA TGCGCCAGCAGTGAACGACAACTAAGACAGTTCTTC. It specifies CASSERQLRQFF.

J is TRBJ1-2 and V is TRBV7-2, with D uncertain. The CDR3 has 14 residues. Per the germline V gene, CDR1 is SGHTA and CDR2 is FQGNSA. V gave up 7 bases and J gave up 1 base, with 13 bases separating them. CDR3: CASTLGKGNYGYTF. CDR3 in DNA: TGTGCCAGCACCCTAGGGAAGGGTAACTATGGCTACACCTTC.

The CDR3 region has the DNA TGTGCCAGCAGCTTCTCTCGGGGTAACAACGAGCAGTACTTC. Translation: CASSFSRGNNEQYF. The V and J genes are TRBV11-3 and TRBJ2-7, with D perhaps matching TRBD2 (5 bases). Per germline, CDR1 SGHNT and CDR2 YENEEA. The CDR3 consists of 14 residues. Trimming shortened V by 3 bases and J by 5 bases, and 14 bases separated the two germline ends.

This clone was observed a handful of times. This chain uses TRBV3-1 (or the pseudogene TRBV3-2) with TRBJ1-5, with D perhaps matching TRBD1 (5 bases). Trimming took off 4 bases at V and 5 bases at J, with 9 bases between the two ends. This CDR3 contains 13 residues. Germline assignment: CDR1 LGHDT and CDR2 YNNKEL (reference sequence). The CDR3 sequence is CASSLQGDQPQHF. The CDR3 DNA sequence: TGTGCCAGCAGCCTCCAGGGCGATCAGCCCCAGCATTTT.

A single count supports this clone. The CDR3 DNA is TGCGCCAGCAGCCAAGTAGGACAAAAGGGAGGCTACGAGCAGTACTTC. It codes for CASSQVGQKGGYEQYF. The chain has TRBV4-1 and TRBJ2-7; a weak D match, TRBD2 (6 bases). The CDR3 loop spans 16 amino acids. Trimming pared 1 base from V and 3 bases from J, leaving 16 bases between. Germline lookup yields CDR1 MGHRA and CDR2 YSYEKL.

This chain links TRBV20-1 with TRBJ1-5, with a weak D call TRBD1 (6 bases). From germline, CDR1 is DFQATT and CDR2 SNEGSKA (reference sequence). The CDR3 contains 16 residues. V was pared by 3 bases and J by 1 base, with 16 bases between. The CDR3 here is CSASVSPGESNQPQHF. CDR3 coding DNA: TGCAGTGCTAGTGTGTCCCCAGGGGAGAGCAATCAGCCCCAGCATTTT.